This TCR beta chain derives from a study of blood T cells in healthy people across ages. The germline CDR1 and CDR2 sequences are MGHDK and SYGVNS. J gave up 6 bases and V 2 bases, and 6 bases lay outside the gene matches. The CDR3 is 15 amino acids. Broader study findings: Higher diversity, along with more naive CD4+ cells, distinguished long-lived donors from aged donors.

A word on this clonotype: Its antigen is unknown.

A second PCR, run for roughly 7 to 11 cycles, used a sample-barcoded 5' primer plus a J-beta primer mix. TCRdb analysed the 5' RACE reads with MiXCR anew, one entry per CDR3 protein. The sample has roughly 1.4 million distinct CDR3 sequences, almost 60% seen once. Specimen: blood. J is TRBJ2-2 and V is TRBV25-1; 7 bases map to TRBD2. This receptor was identified in a man aged 18-30 years in good health. The CDR3 here is CASSEPGLRSGELFF. The CDR3 region has the DNA TGTGCCAGCAGTGAACCGGGACTAAGGTCCGGGGAGCTGTTTTTT. The variable domain in full, completed from reference TRBV25-1 and TRBJ2-2, reads EADIYQTPRYLVIGTGKKITLECSQTMGHDKMYWYQQDPGMELHLIHYSYGVNSTEKGDLSSESTVSRIRTEHFPLTLESARPSHTSQYLCASSEPGLRSGELFFGEGSRLTVL.